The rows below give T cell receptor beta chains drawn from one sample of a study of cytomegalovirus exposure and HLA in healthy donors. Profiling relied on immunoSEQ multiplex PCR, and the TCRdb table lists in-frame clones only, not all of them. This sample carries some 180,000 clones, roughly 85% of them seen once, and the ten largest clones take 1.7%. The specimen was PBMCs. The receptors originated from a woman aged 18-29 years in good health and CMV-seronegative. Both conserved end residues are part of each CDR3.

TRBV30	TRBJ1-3	CAWTRQGSSGNTIYF
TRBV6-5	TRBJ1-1	CASSLGQGATAFF
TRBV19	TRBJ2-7	CASSIGRGSYEQYF
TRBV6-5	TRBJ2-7	CAAGPPSRGDYEQYF
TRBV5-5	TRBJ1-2	CASSLDMGALSYTF
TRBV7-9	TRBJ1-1	CASSHREKVEAFF
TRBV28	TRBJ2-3	CASSSTGLILTDTQYF
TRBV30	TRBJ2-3	CAWSLTSYTDTQYF
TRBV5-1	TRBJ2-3	CASSLFAGDGTDTQYF
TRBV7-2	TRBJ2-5	CASSLGVGSGGETQYF
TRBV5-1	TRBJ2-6	CASSYILLAGGSGANVLTF
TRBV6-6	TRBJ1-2	CAMRRLDGYTF
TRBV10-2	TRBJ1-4	CASSVRQGSEKLFF
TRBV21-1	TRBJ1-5	CASSKDLGGRSNQPQHF
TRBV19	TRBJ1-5	CASSPGPTGGQPQHF
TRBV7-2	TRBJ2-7	CASSLSGLANYEQYF
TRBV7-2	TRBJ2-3	CASSLDAGTDTQYF
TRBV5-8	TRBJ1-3	CASSLGQLFSGNTIYF
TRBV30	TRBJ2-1	CASNPDGGNEQFF
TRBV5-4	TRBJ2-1	CASSLVSDEQFF
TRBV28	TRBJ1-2	CASSRPGQANYGYTF
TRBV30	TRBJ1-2	CAWKAGTGWGYTF
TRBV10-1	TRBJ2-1	CASSGASGSEQFF
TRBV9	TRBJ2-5	CASSPFRAGLYQETQYF
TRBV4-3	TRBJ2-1	CASSQDRLEGPAQRESDEQFF
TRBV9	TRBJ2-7	CASSPGLAGVYEQYF
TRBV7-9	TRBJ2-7	CASSQISGRVDEQYF
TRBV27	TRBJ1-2	CASGSGGYGYTF
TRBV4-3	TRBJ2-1	CASSPAGGGPGEQFF
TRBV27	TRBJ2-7	CASSLERGSSYEQYF
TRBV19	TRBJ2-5	CASRAQGRETQYF
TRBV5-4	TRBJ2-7	CASSSGISYEQYF
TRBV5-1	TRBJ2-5	CASSLGMREDLGETQYF
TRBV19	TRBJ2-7	CASSTPGGQQYF
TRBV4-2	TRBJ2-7	CASSSTGNEQYF
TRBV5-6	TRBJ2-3	CASSSDLGTGFTDTQYF
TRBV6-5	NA	CASSPPGTGGDEQYF
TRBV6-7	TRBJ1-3	CASSSRDRGGNTIYF
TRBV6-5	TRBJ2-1	CASSPGTGSYNEQFF
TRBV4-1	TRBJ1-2	CASHRTGDGYTF
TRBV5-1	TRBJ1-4	CASSPSGQGEKLFF
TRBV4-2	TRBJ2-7	CASSLDSHEQYF
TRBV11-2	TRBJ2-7	CASSLDEWDRGLVSSYEQYF
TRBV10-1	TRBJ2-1	CASSLSSGNEQFF
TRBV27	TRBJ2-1	CASSEPGAYNEQFF
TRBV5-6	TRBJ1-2	CASSQWGANYGYTF
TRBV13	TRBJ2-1	CASSLVDSGSLNEQFF
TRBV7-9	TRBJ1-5	CSSSLVGRGPYSNQPQHF